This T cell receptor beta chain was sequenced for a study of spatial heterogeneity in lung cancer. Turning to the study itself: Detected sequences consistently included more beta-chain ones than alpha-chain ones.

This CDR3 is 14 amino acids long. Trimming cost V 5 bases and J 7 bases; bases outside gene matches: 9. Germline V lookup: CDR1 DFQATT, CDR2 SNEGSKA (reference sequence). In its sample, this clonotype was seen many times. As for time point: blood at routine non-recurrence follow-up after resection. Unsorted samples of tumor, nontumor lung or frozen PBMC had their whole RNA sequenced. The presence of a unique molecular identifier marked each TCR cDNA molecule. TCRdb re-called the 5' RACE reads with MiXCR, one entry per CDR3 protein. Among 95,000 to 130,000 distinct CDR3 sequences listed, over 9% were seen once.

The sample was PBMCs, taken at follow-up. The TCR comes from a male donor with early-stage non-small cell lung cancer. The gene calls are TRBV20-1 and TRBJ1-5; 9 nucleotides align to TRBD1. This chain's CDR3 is CSAPSRDRDQPQHF. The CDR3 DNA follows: TGCAGTGCTCCGTCCCGGGACAGGGACCAGCCCCAGCATTTT.